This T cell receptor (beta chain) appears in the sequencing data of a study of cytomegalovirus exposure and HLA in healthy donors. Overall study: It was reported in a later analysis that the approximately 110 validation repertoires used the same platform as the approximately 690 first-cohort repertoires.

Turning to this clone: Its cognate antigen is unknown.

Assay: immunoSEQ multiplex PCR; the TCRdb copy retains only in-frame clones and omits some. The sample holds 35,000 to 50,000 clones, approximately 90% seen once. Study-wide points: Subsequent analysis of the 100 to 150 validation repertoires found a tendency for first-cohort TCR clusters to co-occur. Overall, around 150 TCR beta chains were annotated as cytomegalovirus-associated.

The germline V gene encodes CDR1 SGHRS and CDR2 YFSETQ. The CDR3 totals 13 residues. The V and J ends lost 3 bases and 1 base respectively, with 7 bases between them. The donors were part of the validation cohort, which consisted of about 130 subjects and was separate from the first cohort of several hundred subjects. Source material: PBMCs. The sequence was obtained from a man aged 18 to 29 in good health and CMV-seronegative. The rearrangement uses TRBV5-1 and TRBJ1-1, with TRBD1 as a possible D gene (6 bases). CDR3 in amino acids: CASSWTANTEAFF. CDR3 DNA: TGCGCCAGCAGCTGGACAGCGAACACTGAAGCTTTCTTT.